The clone carrying this TCR beta chain showed up just a few times. The antigen remains undetermined. The PCR contained 60 Vbeta and 13 Jbeta primers. Sequencing used immunoSEQ multiplex PCR; TCRdb keeps in-frame clones, though not all of them. The sample holds about 87,000 clones, around 70% seen once. The record originates from a study of cytomegalovirus exposure and HLA in healthy donors. Study-wide background: HLA-typed donors were the source of 80 million to 90 million unique TCRs, which an early data release held.

The CDR3 has 12 amino acids. V lost 5 bases and J 3 bases, leaving 8 bases between the germline ends. Per germline, CDR1 MGHRA and CDR2 YSYEKL. The study, taken as a whole, reports: The study flagged 150 to 200 TCR beta chains as cytomegalovirus-associated. Common viral pathogens seemed, in a later analysis, to connect with several of the most significant clusters.

The rearrangement joins TRBV4-1 to TRBJ2-7; D might be TRBD1 (5 bases). The sequenced sample was PBMCs. This receptor was obtained from a man aged 25-45 years in good health and CMV-seropositive. CDR3 protein: CASSKTDYEQYF. The CDR3 nucleotides read TGCGCCAGCAGCAAGACAGACTACGAGCAGTACTTC.